This T cell receptor beta chain appears in the sequencing data of a study of cytomegalovirus exposure and HLA in healthy donors. After removal of 4 bases from V and 9 bases from J, the junction contained 12 bases not matched to a gene. Germline lookup yields CDR1 SGHAT and CDR2 FQDESV (reference sequence). The CDR3 is 17 amino acids. The PCR employed 60 Vbeta primers together with 13 Jbeta primers. Repertoires were generated with immunoSEQ multiplex PCR, while TCRdb's copy carries only in-frame clones and drops some. The data include under 200,000 clones; the top ten clones carry about 6.8%. The specimen sequenced was PBMCs. The V call is TRBV11-1, the J call TRBJ2-1, with 13 positions matching TRBD2. This TCR derives from a young man in good health and CMV-seronegative. The CDR3 sequence is CASSWKGLAGVSPEQFF. CDR3 coding DNA: TGTGCCAGCAGCTGGAAAGGACTAGCGGGAGTTTCCCCTGAGCAGTTCTTC.